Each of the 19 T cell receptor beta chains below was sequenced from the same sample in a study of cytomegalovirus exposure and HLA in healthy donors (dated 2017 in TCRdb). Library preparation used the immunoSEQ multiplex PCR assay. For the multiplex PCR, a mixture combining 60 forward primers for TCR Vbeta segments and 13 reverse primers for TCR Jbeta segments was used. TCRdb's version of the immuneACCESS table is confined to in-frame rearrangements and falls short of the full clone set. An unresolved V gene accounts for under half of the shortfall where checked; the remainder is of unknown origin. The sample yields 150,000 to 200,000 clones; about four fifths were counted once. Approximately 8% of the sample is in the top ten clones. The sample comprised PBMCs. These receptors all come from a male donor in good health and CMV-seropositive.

The CDR3 spells CASSPRQAIRFGYTF. The CDR3 nucleotides read TGTGCCAGCAGCCCGAGACAGGCCATACGTTTTGGCTACACCTTC. The chain recombines TRBV7-6 with TRBJ1-2, with a weak D call TRBD1 (6 bases). The V gene lost 5 bases and the J gene lost 7 bases, with 20 bases spanning the gap. Germline values: CDR1 SGHVS, CDR2 FNYEAQ. This CDR3 has 15 residues.

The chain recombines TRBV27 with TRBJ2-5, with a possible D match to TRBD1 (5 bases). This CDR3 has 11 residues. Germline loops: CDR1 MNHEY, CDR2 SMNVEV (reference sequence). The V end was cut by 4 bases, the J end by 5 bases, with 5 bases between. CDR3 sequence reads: CASSWGETQYF. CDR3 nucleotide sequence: TGTGCCAGCAGTTGGGGCGAGACCCAGTACTTC.

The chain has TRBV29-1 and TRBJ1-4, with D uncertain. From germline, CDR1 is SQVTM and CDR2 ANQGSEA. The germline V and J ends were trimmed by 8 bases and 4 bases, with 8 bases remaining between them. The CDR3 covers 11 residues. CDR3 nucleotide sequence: TGCAGCTTTAGAGATAATGAAAAACTGTTTTTT. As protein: CSFRDNEKLFF. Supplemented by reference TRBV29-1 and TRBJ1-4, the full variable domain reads SAVISQKPSRDICQRGTSLTIQCQVDSQVTMMFWYRQQPGQSLTLIATANQGSEATYESGFVIDKFPISRPNLTFSTLTVSNMSPEDSSIYLCSFRDNEKLFFGSGTQLSVL.

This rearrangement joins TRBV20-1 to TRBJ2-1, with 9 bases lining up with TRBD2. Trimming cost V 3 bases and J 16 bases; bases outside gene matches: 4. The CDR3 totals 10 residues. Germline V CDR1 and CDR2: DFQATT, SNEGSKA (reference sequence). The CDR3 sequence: CSARREGGFF. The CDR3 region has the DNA TGCAGTGCTAGGCGGGAGGGGGGTTTCTTC.

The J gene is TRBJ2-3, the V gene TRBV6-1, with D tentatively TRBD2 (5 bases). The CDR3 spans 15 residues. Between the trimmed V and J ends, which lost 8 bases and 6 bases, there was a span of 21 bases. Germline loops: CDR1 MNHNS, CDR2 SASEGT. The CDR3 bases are TGTGCCAGCGGGTTGCGGGTTCACTCTTCCGATACGCAGTATTTT. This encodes CASGLRVHSSDTQYF.

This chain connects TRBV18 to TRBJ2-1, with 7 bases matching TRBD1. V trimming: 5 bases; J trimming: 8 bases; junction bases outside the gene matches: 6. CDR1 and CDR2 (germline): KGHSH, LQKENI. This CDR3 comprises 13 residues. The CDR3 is CASSSGQIDEQFF. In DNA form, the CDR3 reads TGTGCCAGCTCATCGGGACAGATTGATGAGCAGTTCTTC.

The CDR3 here is CASSPGLASDEQFF. The CDR3 DNA sequence: TGTGCCAGCAGCCCGGGACTAGCGAGCGATGAGCAGTTCTTC. The chain has TRBV11-2 and TRBJ2-1; 10 positions agree with TRBD2. The CDR3 loop spans 14 amino acids. J lost 8 bases, V lost 5 bases, and 6 bases had no gene match. Germline CDR1 SGHAT, CDR2 FQNNGV.

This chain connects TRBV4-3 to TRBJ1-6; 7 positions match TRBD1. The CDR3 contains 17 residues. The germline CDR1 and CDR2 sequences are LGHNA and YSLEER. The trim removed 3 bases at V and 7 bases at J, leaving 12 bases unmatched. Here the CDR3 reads CASSQYLNRGGNSPLHF. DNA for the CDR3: TGCGCCAGCAGCCAGTACCTCAACAGGGGTGGGAATTCACCCCTCCACTTT.

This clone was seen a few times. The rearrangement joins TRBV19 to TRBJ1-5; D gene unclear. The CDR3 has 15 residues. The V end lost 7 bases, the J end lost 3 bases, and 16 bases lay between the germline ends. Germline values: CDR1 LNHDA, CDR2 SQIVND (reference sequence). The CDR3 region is CASNLRDRINQPQHF. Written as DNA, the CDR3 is TGTGCCAGTAACCTGAGGGATCGAATCAATCAGCCCCAGCATTTT.

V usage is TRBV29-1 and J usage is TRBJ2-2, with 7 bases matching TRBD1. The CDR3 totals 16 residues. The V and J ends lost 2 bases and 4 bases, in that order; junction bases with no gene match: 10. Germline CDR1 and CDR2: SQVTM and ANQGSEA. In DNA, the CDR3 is TGCAGCGTTGAACCAGGGGGTTTTGTTCTCACCGGGGAGCTGTTTTTT. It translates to CSVEPGGFVLTGELFF.

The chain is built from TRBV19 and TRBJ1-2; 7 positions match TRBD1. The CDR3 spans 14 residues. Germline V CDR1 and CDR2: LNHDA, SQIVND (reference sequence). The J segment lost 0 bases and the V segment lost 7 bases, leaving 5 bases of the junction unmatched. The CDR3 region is CASNSGGANYGYTF. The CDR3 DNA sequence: TGTGCCAGTAATTCAGGGGGAGCTAACTATGGCTACACCTTC.

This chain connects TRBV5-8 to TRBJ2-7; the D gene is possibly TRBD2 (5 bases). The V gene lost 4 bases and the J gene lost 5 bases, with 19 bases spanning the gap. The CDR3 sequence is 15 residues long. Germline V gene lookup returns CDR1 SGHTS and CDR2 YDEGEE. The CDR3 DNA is TGTGCCAGCAGCAGCAGAGGGTTCCCGGGGAACGAGCAGTACTTC. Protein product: CASSSRGFPGNEQYF. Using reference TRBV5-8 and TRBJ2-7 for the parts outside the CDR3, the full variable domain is EAGVTQSPTHLIKTRGQQATLRCSPISGHTSVYWYQQALGLGLQFLLWYDEGEERNRGNFPPRFSGRQFPNYSSELNVNALELEDSALYLCASSSRGFPGNEQYFGPGTRLTVT.

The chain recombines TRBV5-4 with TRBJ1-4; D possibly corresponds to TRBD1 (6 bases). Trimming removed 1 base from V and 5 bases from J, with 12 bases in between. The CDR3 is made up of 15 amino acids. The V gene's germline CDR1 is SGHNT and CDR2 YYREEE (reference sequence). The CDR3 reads CASSLMAGENEKLFF. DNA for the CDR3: TGTGCCAGCAGCTTGATGGCAGGGGAAAATGAAAAACTGTTTTTT.

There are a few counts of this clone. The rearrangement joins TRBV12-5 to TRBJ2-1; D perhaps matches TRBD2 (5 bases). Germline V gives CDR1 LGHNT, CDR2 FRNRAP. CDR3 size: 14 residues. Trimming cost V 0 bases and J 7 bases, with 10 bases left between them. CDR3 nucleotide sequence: TGTGCTAGTGGTTTGGTAGAGGGCGGGAATGAGCAGTTCTTC. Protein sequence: CASGLVEGGNEQFF.

The CDR3 coding sequence is TGTGCCATCGCGGCCGGACAGGGAGGACACTACGAGCAGTACTTC. Translating it yields CAIAAGQGGHYEQYF. The genes are TRBV10-3 and TRBJ2-7; 8 nucleotides line up with TRBD1. Trimming took 8 bases from V and 3 from J; bases not matched to a gene: 12. The CDR3 totals 15 residues. CDR1 ENHRY and CDR2 SYGVKD come from the germline V gene.

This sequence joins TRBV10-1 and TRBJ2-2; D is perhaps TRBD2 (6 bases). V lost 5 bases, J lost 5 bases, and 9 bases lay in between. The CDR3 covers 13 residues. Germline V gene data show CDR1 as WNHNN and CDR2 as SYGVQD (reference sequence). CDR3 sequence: CASSSRETGELFF. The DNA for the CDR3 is TGCGCCAGCAGTTCCCGGGAGACCGGGGAGCTGTTTTTT.

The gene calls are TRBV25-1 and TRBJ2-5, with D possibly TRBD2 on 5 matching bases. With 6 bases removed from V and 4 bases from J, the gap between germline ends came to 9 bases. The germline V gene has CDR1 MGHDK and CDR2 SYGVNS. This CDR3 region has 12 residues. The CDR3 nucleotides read TGTGCCAGCAGAAGAGGGATAGAGACCCAGTACTTC. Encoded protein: CASRRGIETQYF.

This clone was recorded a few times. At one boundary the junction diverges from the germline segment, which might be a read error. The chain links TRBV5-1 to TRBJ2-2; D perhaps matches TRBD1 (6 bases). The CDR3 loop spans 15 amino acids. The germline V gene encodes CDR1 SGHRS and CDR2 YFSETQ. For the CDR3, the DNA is TGCGCAAGCAGCTACACAGGGAAAAACACCGGGGAGCTGTTTTTT. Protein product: CASSYTGKNTGELFF. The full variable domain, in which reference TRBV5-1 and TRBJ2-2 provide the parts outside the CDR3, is KAGVTQTPRYLIKTRGQQVTLSCSPISGHRSVSWYQQTPGQGLQFLFEYFSETQRNKGNFPGRFSGRQFSNSRSEMNVSTLELGDSALYLCASSYTGKNTGELFFGEGSRLTVL.

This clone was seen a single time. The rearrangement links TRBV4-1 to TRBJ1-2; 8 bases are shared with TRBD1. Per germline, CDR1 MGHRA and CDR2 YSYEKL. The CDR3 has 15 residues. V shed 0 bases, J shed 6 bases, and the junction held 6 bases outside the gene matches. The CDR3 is CASSQDRGRIDGYTF. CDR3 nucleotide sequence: TGCGCCAGCAGCCAAGACAGGGGGCGAATCGATGGCTACACCTTC.